This TCR beta chain derives from a study of blood T cell repertoires in COVID-19. Study information: Samples came from the United States, Italy and Spain, spanning acute and convalescent COVID-19. PBMCs, B-cell-depleted T cells, or T cells provided the cDNA or gDNA that made up the material.

In the study's own analysis: Estimation of nucleated cell counts relied on the amplification of reference gene primers. The method was immunoSEQ multiplex PCR; TCRdb's version includes in-frame clones alone and lacks a portion of them. Clonal size and the V and J genes are those of that table, whereas D and trimming came from the DNA. The sample lists under 40,000 clones; roughly 90% were seen once. The V end lost 3 bases, the J end lost 6 bases, and 24 bases lay between the germline ends. Germline CDR1 and CDR2: SEHNR and FQNEAQ (reference sequence). The CDR3 covers 18 residues. This sequence joins TRBV7-9 and TRBJ2-1, with D tentatively TRBD2 (7 bases). Sequenced input: peripheral blood. The source of this sequence is a man aged 60 to 69 with active or convalescent COVID-19. The CDR3 region is CASSLGGRAGERANEQFF. Here the CDR3 DNA reads TGTGCCAGCAGCTTGGGGGGCCGTGCGGGAGAGAGAGCCAATGAGCAGTTCTTC.